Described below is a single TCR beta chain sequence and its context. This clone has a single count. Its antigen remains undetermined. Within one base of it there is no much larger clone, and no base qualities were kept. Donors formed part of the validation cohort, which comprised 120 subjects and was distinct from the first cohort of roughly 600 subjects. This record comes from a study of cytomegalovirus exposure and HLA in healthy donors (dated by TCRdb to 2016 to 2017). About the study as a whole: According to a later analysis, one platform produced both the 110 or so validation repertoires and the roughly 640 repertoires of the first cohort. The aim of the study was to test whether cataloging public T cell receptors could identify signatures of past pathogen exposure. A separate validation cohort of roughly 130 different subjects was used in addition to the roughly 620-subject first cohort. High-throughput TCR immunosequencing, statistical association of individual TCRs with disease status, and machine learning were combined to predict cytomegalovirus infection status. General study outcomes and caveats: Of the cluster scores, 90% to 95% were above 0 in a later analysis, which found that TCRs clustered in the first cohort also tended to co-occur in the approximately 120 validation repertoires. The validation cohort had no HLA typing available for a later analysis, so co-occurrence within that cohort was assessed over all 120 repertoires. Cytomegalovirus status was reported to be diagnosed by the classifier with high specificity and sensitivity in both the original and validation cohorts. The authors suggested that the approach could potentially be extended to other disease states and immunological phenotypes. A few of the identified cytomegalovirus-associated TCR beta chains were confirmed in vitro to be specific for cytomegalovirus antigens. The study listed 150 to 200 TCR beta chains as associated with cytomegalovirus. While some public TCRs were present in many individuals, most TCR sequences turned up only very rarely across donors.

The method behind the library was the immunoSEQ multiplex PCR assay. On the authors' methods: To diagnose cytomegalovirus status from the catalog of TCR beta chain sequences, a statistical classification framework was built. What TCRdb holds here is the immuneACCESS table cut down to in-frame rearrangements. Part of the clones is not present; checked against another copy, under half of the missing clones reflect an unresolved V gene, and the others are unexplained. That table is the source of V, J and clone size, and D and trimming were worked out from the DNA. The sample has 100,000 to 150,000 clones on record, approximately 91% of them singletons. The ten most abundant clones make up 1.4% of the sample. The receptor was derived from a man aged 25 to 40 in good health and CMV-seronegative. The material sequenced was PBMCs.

The CDR3 region has the sequence CASSATVITEAFF. The sequenced DNA is TGTGCCAGCAGTGCTACAGTTATCACTGAAGCTTTCTTT. The chain uses TRBV2 and TRBJ1-1; the D gene lacks a confident call. The CDR3 covers 13 residues, taking in both the cysteine and the phenylalanine. The sequence is cut down to CDR3 DNA, 39 bases in frame from base 1. V gives up 4 bases and J gives up 4 bases, and the segment between their germline ends measures 10 bases. CDR1 SNHLY and CDR2 FYNNEI were looked up in the germline V gene.